This T cell receptor (beta chain) was documented in a study of beta chain features in type 1 diabetes. Findings and limits, study-wide: Type 1 diabetes patients had moderately but significantly shorter TCRB CDR3s in all four CD4+ subsets. PCR might favor shorter templates, but any such skew would affect patients and controls equally.

From germline, CDR1 is SGHTA and CDR2 FQGTGA. This CDR3 region has 14 residues. The V gene lost 5 bases and the J gene lost 0 bases, with 10 bases spanning the gap. The whole isolated RNA underwent reverse transcription, so sequencing captured expressed TCRB transcripts. For naive, central memory and regulatory T cell samples, reads averaged roughly 3.6 million. Libraries were prepared by immunoSEQ multiplex PCR; TCRdb keeps only in-frame clonotypes and omits some of them. The sample yields 130,000 to 150,000 clones, 8.5% to 12% seen once. Details on this clone: Its antigen is still unknown.

The receptor's source is a man aged 18-30 years in good health. The V call is TRBV7-3, the J call TRBJ2-5; a weak D match, TRBD1 (5 bases). The sample comprised naive CD4+ T cells from blood. The CDR3 bases are TGTGCCAGCAGCGTTACAGGTTACCAAGAGACCCAGTACTTC. Translation: CASSVTGYQETQYF.